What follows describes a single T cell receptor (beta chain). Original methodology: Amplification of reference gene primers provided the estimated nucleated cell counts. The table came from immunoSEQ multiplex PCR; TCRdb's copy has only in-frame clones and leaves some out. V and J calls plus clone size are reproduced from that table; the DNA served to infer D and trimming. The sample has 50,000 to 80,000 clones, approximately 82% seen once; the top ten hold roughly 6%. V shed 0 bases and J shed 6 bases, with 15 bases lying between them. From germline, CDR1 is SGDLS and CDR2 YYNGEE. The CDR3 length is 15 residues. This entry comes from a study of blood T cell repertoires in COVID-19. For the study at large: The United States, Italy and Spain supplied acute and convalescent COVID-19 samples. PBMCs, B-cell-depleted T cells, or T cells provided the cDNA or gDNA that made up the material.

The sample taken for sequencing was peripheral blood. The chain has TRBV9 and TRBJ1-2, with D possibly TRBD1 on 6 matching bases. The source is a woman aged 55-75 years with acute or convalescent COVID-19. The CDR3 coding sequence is TGTGCCAGCAGCGTAGCTACAGGGACGCCACATGGCTACACCTTC. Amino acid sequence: CASSVATGTPHGYTF.